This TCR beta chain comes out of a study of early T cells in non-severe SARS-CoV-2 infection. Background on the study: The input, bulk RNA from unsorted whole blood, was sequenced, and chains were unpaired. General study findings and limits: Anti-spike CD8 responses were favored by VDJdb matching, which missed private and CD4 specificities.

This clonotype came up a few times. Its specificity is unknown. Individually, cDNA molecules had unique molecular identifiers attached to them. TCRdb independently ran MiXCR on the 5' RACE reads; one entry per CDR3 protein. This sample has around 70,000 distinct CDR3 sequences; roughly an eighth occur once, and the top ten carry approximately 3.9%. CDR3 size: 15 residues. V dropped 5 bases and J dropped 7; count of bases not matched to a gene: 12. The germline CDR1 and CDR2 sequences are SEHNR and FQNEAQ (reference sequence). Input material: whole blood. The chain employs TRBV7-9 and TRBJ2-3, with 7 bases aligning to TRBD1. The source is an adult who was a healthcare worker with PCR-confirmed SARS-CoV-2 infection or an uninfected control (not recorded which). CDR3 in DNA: TGTGCCAGCAGCCAGCTAGGACAGGCAATACATACGCAGTATTTT. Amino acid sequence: CASSQLGQAIHTQYF.